This note documents a single TCR beta chain sequence. Its antigen is still unknown. Base qualities are not provided; no much larger clone lies one nucleotide away. The trim is 3 bases for V and 3 bases for J, with a gap of 8 bases between the germline ends. The CDR3 numbers 13 residues from cysteine through phenylalanine. CDR3 DNA is the only sequence kept; it has 39 bases, read in frame from the first base. Sequences MNHEY (CDR1) and SMNVEV (CDR2) are obtained from the germline V gene (reference sequence). TCRbeta CDR3 sequencing was performed on sorted unstimulated T cells and on proliferating T cells recovered from mixed lymphocyte reactions. Fresh whole blood from around 11 HLA-typed healthy donors was used to isolate PBMCs. To map where alloreactive clones came from, unstimulated CD4+ non-regulatory T cells were FACS-sorted. The library came from the immunoSEQ multiplex PCR assay. The deep sequencing platform assayed 80,000 to 100,000 TCR templates per sample. Genomic DNA extracted from sorted T cells was used for TCRbeta CDR3 sequencing. Per the authors' processing: Clonal analysis of TCRbeta CDR3 data was done in the R programming language. Comparing unstimulated samples against CFSE-low samples taken after the reaction was how alloreactive CD4+ and CD8+ clones were defined. Alloreactive CD4+ clones were assigned to regulatory or non-regulatory origin by matching sequences to sorted unstimulated Treg and non-Treg repertoires. TCRdb retrieved this table from immuneACCESS and kept in-frame rearrangements only. Not all clones are present; in checked studies, unresolved V genes account for under half, and no reason is known for the remainder. V and J calls and clone size are as listed in that table; D and trimming were resolved from the DNA. Here the sample has tens of thousands of clones; 94% occur a single time. Of the sample, around 0.31% is held by the ten largest clones.

The sample is drawn from a study of siplizumab effects on memory and regulatory T cells (dated by TCRdb to about 2019). In the study overall: The study examined how the anti-CD2 antibody siplizumab affects alloreactive T-cell subsets in allogeneic mixed lymphocyte reactions built from human PBMCs. Study-level results and caveats: Among mappable alloreactive CD4+ clones, an average Treg-derived fraction of roughly 69% was observed with siplizumab, compared with roughly 27% in control reactions. Because sequences below about 10^-5 frequency were poorly captured, only a minor fraction of alloreactive clones could be mapped to unstimulated subsets. The cumulative frequency of alloreactive sequences traceable to unstimulated CD4+ memory T cells was significantly reduced by siplizumab. Unstimulated naive T cells appeared more diverse than memory T cells, and naive cells seemed to contribute substantially to the alloresponse. About 75-96% of proliferating CD4+ or CD8+ clones could not be given a naive or memory phenotype. Whether proliferating Tregs from siplizumab cultures were suppressive was not functionally confirmed.

The receptor was derived from a human donor in good health. Rearrangement joined TRBV27 to TRBJ1-2, with a weak D call of TRBD1 (5 bases match). Material for sequencing was non-Treg CD4+ T cells sorted from blood. Sample cell subset or site, as interpreted from the label and publication: FACS-sorted unstimulated CD4+ non-regulatory T cells. CDR3 sequence: CASSLSGDYGYTF. The sequenced DNA: TGTGCCAGCAGTTTGTCGGGGGACTATGGCTACACCTTC.